This is a list of T cell receptor beta chains from one sample in a study of CDR3 diversity in severe acne. Using its own MiXCR run on the PCR reads, TCRdb lists one record per CDR3 protein. The repertoire holds around 83,000 distinct CDR3 sequences, with 45% to 55% as singletons. The sample comprised blood. These receptors were collected from a male donor with severe acne vulgaris. The CDR3 runs from the conserved cysteine through the conserved F or W. The D gene is left open where the match is weak. The size entry is marked missing in some rows and otherwise reads once, few, many or a size class.

clone_size | j_call | d_call | cdr3_length | v_call | cdr3_nt | cdr3_aa
. | TRBJ1-2 | TRBD1 | 17 | TRBV4-3 | TGCGCCAGCAGCCAAGATCGGGTCCCGACAGGGAGCTATGGCTACACCTTC | CASSQDRVPTGSYGYTF
many | TRBJ2-6 | TRBD2 | 16 | TRBV5-1 | TGCGCCAGCAGCTTCGGCGGGAGCTCTGGGGCCAACGTCCTGACTTTC | CASSFGGSSGANVLTF
. | TRBJ2-7 | . | 13 | TRBV4-1 | TGCGCCAGCAGCCAAGCGGCAGGACCCGAGCAGTACTTC | CASSQAAGPEQYF
many | TRBJ2-1 | TRBD1 | 16 | TRBV5-1 | TGCGCCAGCAGCTTGGAACAGGGGGCGAGGAGCAATGAGCAGTTCTTC | CASSLEQGARSNEQFF
. | TRBJ2-7 | . | 14 | TRBV2 | TGTGCCAGCAGTGAAGCGGGAGTGTCCTACGAGCAGTACTTC | CASSEAGVSYEQYF
medium-sized | TRBJ2-1 | . | 17 | TRBV7-6 | TGTGCCAGCACCCCACGGTATGGGCGGGACGAGAACAATGAGCAGTTCTTC | CASTPRYGRDENNEQFF
once | TRBJ2-7 | TRBD2 | 15 | TRBV25-1 | TGTGCCAGCAGTGGCCTAGCGGGAGTCAAGTACGAGCAGTACTTC | CASSGLAGVKYEQYF
once | TRBJ1-5 | . | 16 | TRBV18 | TGTGCCAGCTCACCCTACAGAGTTTATAGCAATCAGCCCCAGCATTTT | CASSPYRVYSNQPQHF
few | TRBJ1-6 | TRBD1 | 14 | TRBV28 | TGTGCCACTATACAGGGGGCCAGTGATTCACCCCTCCACTTT | CATIQGASDSPLHF
. | TRBJ1-2 | TRBD1 | 13 | TRBV2 | TGTGCCAGCAGTTTCGACAGGGTCGGCGGCTACACCTTC | CASSFDRVGGYTF
. | TRBJ2-1 | TRBD1 | 17 | TRBV15 | TGTGCCAGCAGCTCCACAAGGCCGGGACAGGGGGACAATGAGCAGTTCTTC | CASSSTRPGQGDNEQFF
. | TRBJ2-5 | . | 12 | TRBV7-9 | TGTGCCAGCAGCTTAGGTGTTCAGCCCCAGTACTTC | CASSLGVQPQYF
once | TRBJ2-7 | . | 14 | TRBV6-6 | TGTGCCAGCAGTTACAGACAGCAGCCCTACGAGCAGTACTTC | CASSYRQQPYEQYF
many | TRBJ2-5 | TRBD2 | 16 | TRBV11-3 | TGTGCCAGCAGCTTGGGTTCGGGAGGCCTCATAGAGACCCAGTACTTC | CASSLGSGGLIETQYF
once | TRBJ1-6 | TRBD1 | 15 | TRBV14 | TGTGCCAGCAGCCAAGTGGGACAGTATAATTCACCCCTCCACTTT | CASSQVGQYNSPLHF
. | TRBJ2-6 | TRBD1 | 17 | TRBV27 | TGTGCCAGCAGAGGGGGACAGGGAAGATCTGGGGCCAACGTCCTGACTTTC | CASRGGQGRSGANVLTF
. | TRBJ2-6 | . | 14 | TRBV29-1 | TGCAGCGTTGGCGGGACGCGCGGGGCCAACGTCCTGACTTTC | CSVGGTRGANVLTF
. | TRBJ2-7 | TRBD1 | 14 | TRBV20-1 | TGCAGTGCTAGACTCCGGGACAGCTCCTACGAGCAGTACTTC | CSARLRDSSYEQYF
few | TRBJ2-1 | TRBD2 | 17 | TRBV6-1 | TGTGCCAGCAGTTACCTTGGCGGGAGGACATCCCACAATGAGCAGTTCTTC | CASSYLGGRTSHNEQFF
. | TRBJ1-2 | TRBD1 | 13 | TRBV7-3 | TGTGCCAGCAGCCCAACCGGGACAGGGGGCTACACCTTC | CASSPTGTGGYTF
. | TRBJ2-1 | TRBD2 | 17 | TRBV6-2/TRBV6-3 | TGTGCCAGCAGCCGCTGGTCTGGACTAGCGGGAGAGAATGAGCAGTTCTTC | CASSRWSGLAGENEQFF
few | TRBJ2-5 | TRBD1 | 15 | TRBV6-1 | TGTGCCAGCAGTAACATACAGGGACAGGAAGAGACCCAGTACTTC | CASSNIQGQEETQYF
. | TRBJ1-5 | TRBD1 | 16 | TRBV19 | TGTGCCAGTAGTATTCCGGGACAGGTTAGCAATCAGCCCCAGCATTTT | CASSIPGQVSNQPQHF
. | TRBJ2-1 | TRBD1 | 16 | TRBV14 | TGTGCCAGCAGCCATTGGGACAGGGTTTCCTACAATGAGCAGTTCTTC | CASSHWDRVSYNEQFF
. | TRBJ1-2 | . | 15 | TRBV7-9 | TGTGCCAGCAGCTTATTATCGGGCACTAACTATGGCTACACCTTC | CASSLLSGTNYGYTF
many | TRBJ2-7 | . | 15 | TRBV6-1 | TGTGCCAGCACCTGGGGTGAGGAGTACTCCTACGAGCAGTACTTC | CASTWGEEYSYEQYF
medium-sized | TRBJ2-1 | . | 12 | TRBV20-1 | TGCAGTGGGGTAGTGGTTTACAATGAGCAGTTCTTC | CSGVVVYNEQFF
. | TRBJ2-6 | . | 12 | TRBV7-9 | TGTGCCAGCAGCCCTGGGGAGAACGTCCTGACTTTC | CASSPGENVLTF
. | TRBJ2-7 | . | 14 | TRBV7-9 | TGTGCCAGCAGTGCAACAGCTACACCCTACGAGCAGTACTTC | CASSATATPYEQYF
many | TRBJ2-2 | . | 14 | TRBV6-2/TRBV6-3 | TGTGCCAGCAGTCATGGGGCGGCCACCGGGGAGCTGTTTTTT | CASSHGAATGELFF
. | TRBJ1-5 | TRBD1 | 16 | TRBV25-1 | TGTGCCAGCAGTGGAGGGACAGGGGGTGACAATCAGCCCCAGCATTTT | CASSGGTGGDNQPQHF
. | TRBJ2-5 | . | 13 | TRBV19 | TGTGCCAGTAGTACTACTAGCCTGGAGACCCAGTACTTC | CASSTTSLETQYF
many | TRBJ1-2 | . | 14 | TRBV11-2 | TGTGCCAGCAGCTTAGACATGGGGAACTATGGCTACACCTTC | CASSLDMGNYGYTF
many | TRBJ1-2 | . | 16 | TRBV4-1 | TGCGCCAGCAGCCTAAGGTGGGCAGAAACTAACTATGGCTACACCTTC | CASSLRWAETNYGYTF
. | TRBJ2-2 | TRBD2 | 15 | TRBV5-8 | TGTGCCAGCACTCTGGGACTAGCGGGAGTCGGGGAGCTGTTTTTT | CASTLGLAGVGELFF
. | TRBJ2-2 | TRBD1 | 15 | TRBV3-1 | TGTGCCAGCAGCGACGGGACAGGGGACACCGGGGAGCTGTTTTTT | CASSDGTGDTGELFF
many | TRBJ2-2 | . | 15 | TRBV7-9 | TGTGCCAGCAGCTTATGGGACTGGAACACCGGGGAGCTGTTTTTT | CASSLWDWNTGELFF
few | TRBJ1-5 | TRBD1 | 16 | TRBV10-1 | TGCGCCAGCAGACTAAGATGCCCAGGGGGCCATCAGCCCCAGCATTTT | CASRLRCPGGHQPQHF
many | TRBJ1-6 | . | 15 | TRBV19 | TGTGCCAGTAGAAGTCAGGATACTGATAATTCACCCCTCCACTTT | CASRSQDTDNSPLHF
many | TRBJ2-1 | TRBD2 | 15 | TRBV19 | TGTGCCAGTAGTATAGGCCTAGCGGGGTACAATGAGCAGTTCTTC | CASSIGLAGYNEQFF
. | TRBJ2-5 | . | 15 | TRBV28 | TGTGCCAGCAGACCAATAGCCCAACTGCAAGAGACCCAGTACTTC | CASRPIAQLQETQYF
. | TRBJ2-6 | TRBD2 | 18 | TRBV29-1 | TGCAGCGTTGAAGAGGGACTAGCGGGAGCCCCTGGGGCCAACGTCCTGACTTTC | CSVEEGLAGAPGANVLTF
many | TRBJ1-2 | . | 12 | TRBV7-8 | TGTGCCAGCAGGCGGGACGAGTATGGCTACACCTTC | CASRRDEYGYTF
. | TRBJ1-2 | . | 14 | TRBV29-1 | TGCAGCGTTGTGACCCTACGCGGTAACTATGGCTACACCTTC | CSVVTLRGNYGYTF
. | TRBJ2-5 | TRBD2 | 14 | TRBV9 | TGTGCCAGCAGCCAATGGGGAGGGGAAGAGACCCAGTACTTC | CASSQWGGEETQYF
once | TRBJ1-2 | TRBD1 | 17 | TRBV12-3/TRBV12-4 | TGTGCCAGCAGTTACTCGAGACAGGGGGCACCTAACTATGGCTACACCTTC | CASSYSRQGAPNYGYTF
many | TRBJ2-3 | . | 14 | TRBV5-5 | TGTGCCAGCAGCTTGATAACGAACACAGATACGCAGTATTTT | CASSLITNTDTQYF
many | TRBJ2-2 | TRBD2 | 14 | TRBV12-3/TRBV12-4 | TGTGCCTATACTAGCGGCCCCCTCGCGGGGGAGCTGTTTTTT | CAYTSGPLAGELFF
once | TRBJ1-1 | . | 15 | TRBV7-2 | TGTGCCAGCAGCATCGCCAGGGCCATGAACACTGAAGCTTTCTTT | CASSIARAMNTEAFF
many | TRBJ1-2 | . | 14 | TRBV5-1 | TGCGCCAGCAGCTTAGATGGGGGGGCTTATGGCTACACCTTC | CASSLDGGAYGYTF
. | TRBJ2-2 | . | 16 | TRBV19 | TGTGCCAGTAGTGCCCTAAGGGGGGCGAACACCGGGGAGCTGTTTTTT | CASSALRGANTGELFF
. | TRBJ2-5 | . | 13 | TRBV15 | TGTGCCACCAGCAGAGGGCAGGAAGAGACCCAGTACTTC | CATSRGQEETQYF
many | TRBJ2-2 | . | 12 | TRBV5-1 | TGCGCCAGCAGAGAACAGACCGGGGAGCTGTTTTTT | CASREQTGELFF
many | TRBJ2-3 | . | 13 | TRBV7-9 | TGTGCCAGCAGCTTATCAGAAACAGATACGCAGTATTTT | CASSLSETDTQYF
many | TRBJ2-1 | TRBD2 | 15 | TRBV6-2/TRBV6-3 | TGTGCCAGCAGTTACCCCACTAGCGGGAGGGCCCAGCAGTTCTTC | CASSYPTSGRAQQFF
many | TRBJ2-1 | . | 13 | TRBV29-1 | TGCAGCGTTGGGGGTGGAGGGCCCAGTGAGCAGTTCTTC | CSVGGGGPSEQFF
many | TRBJ1-1 | . | 15 | TRBV4-3 | TGCGCCAGCACAGTCTCGAGGGGCGCCAACACTGAAGCTTTCTTT | CASTVSRGANTEAFF
. | TRBJ1-1 | . | 16 | TRBV9 | TGTGCCAGCAGCCCCACAGGGTCTGAAATGAACACTGAAGCTTTCTTT | CASSPTGSEMNTEAFF
. | TRBJ2-2 | . | 12 | TRBV5-4 | TGTGCCCTATCCCCGGGACCCGGGGAGCTGTTTTTT | CALSPGPGELFF